These 23 T cell receptor beta chains originate from one sample sequenced in a study of OX40 agonist ivuxolimab in advanced cancers. The assay was immunoSEQ multiplex PCR, and TCRdb's table has in-frame clones only and misses some. The repertoire has tens of thousands of clones, roughly 80% of them found once; the top ten carry 1.9%. Specimen: CD4+ or CD8+ T cells sorted from blood, collected in a trial of the OX40 agonist ivuxolimab. The receptors were gathered from an adult with an advanced solid tumor such as melanoma, head and neck, liver or kidney cancer.

The chain couples TRBV5-1 to TRBJ2-5, with no clear D. The CDR3 is made up of 12 amino acids. The V end lost 4 bases, the J end lost 4 bases, and 8 bases lay between the germline ends. Germline V gene data show CDR1 as SGHRS and CDR2 as YFSETQ. The CDR3 DNA is TGCGCCAGCAGCGCCCCTCTAGAGACCCAGTACTTC. Its translation is CASSAPLETQYF.

This chain uses TRBV2 with TRBJ2-1; 10 nucleotides align to TRBD2. The V segment lost 7 bases and the J segment 4 bases; nucleotides outside the gene matches: 4. Germline V CDR1 and CDR2: SNHLY, FYNNEI. The CDR3 extends over 14 amino acids. Here the CDR3 reads CASTQLAGYNEQFF. The CDR3 region has the DNA TGTGCCAGCACTCAACTAGCGGGGTACAATGAGCAGTTCTTC.

This clone was picked up a small number of times. The CDR3 sequence is CAWSNGAAGSQPQHF. The CDR3, as DNA: TGTGCCTGGAGTAACGGGGCCGCCGGTAGCCAGCCCCAGCATTTT. The chain is built from TRBV30 and TRBJ1-5, with D possibly TRBD1 on 5 matching bases. Per the germline V gene, CDR1 is GTSNPN and CDR2 is SVGIG (reference sequence). V lost 2 bases and J lost 7, with 18 bases in between. The CDR3 is 15 amino acids.

This clone was recorded a few times. CDR3 loop: CASSLTSSTDTQYF. CDR3 sequence (DNA): TGTGCCAGCAGTTTGACCTCTAGCACAGATACGCAGTATTTT. The J gene is TRBJ2-3, the V gene TRBV27; D not certain. V was clipped by 3 bases and J by 0 bases, with 7 bases between them. The germline gives CDR1 MNHEY, CDR2 SMNVEV (reference sequence). This CDR3 has 14 residues.

This clone was seen once. The gene calls are TRBV5-1 and TRBJ2-2; D gene uncertain. V was trimmed by 0 bases and J by 0 bases, leaving 9 bases between them. From germline, CDR1 is SGHRS and CDR2 YFSETQ. This CDR3 has 16 residues. The CDR3 loop is CASSLGWSPNTGELFF. The CDR3 region has the DNA TGCGCCAGCAGCTTGGGGTGGTCCCCGAACACCGGGGAGCTGTTTTTT. Based on the CDR3 plus reference TRBV5-1 and TRBJ2-2, the full variable domain is KAGVTQTPRYLIKTRGQQVTLSCSPISGHRSVSWYQQTPGQGLQFLFEYFSETQRNKGNFPGRFSGRQFSNSRSEMNVSTLELGDSALYLCASSLGWSPNTGELFFGEGSRLTVL.

J is TRBJ2-1 and V is TRBV30, with unresolved D. The CDR3 is 15 amino acids. The ends were cut back, 0 bases at V and 6 bases at J, with 15 bases in the middle. Per germline, CDR1 GTSNPN and CDR2 SVGIG (reference sequence). Here the CDR3 reads CAWSVRPLWGNEQFF. Here the CDR3 DNA reads TGTGCCTGGAGTGTACGCCCTCTCTGGGGCAATGAGCAGTTCTTC.

Judged by abundance, this clone is medium-sized. The rearrangement links TRBV7-6 to TRBJ2-1; 9 bases agree with TRBD1. The germline CDR1 and CDR2 sequences are SGHVS and FNYEAQ. V was pared by 1 base and J by 4 bases, with 11 bases of the junction left unmatched. The CDR3 contains 18 residues. The CDR3 is CASSLDSPRDRVYNEQFF. The CDR3 coding sequence is TGTGCCAGCAGCTTAGATTCTCCCCGGGACAGGGTTTACAATGAGCAGTTCTTC.

The J gene is TRBJ1-1, the V gene TRBV4-1; D perhaps matches TRBD1 (6 bases). Trimming pared 4 bases from V and 2 bases from J, leaving 20 bases between. Germline CDR1 reads MGHRA; CDR2 reads YSYEKL. The CDR3 has 17 residues. The CDR3 spells CASSPLWGARRNTEAFF. CDR3 DNA sequence: TGCGCCAGCAGCCCCCTGTGGGGGGCGCGAAGAAACACTGAAGCTTTCTTT.

This chain connects TRBV14 to TRBJ2-1, with TRBD2 matching 8 bases. The CDR3 has 17 residues. V lost 3 bases, J lost 6 bases, and 13 bases stayed unmatched. Germline values: CDR1 SGHDN, CDR2 FVKESK. CDR3 residues: CASSHLGLVWGCNEQFF. CDR3 nucleotide sequence: TGTGCCAGCAGCCACCTGGGACTAGTCTGGGGGTGCAATGAGCAGTTCTTC.

The chain uses TRBV6-1 and TRBJ1-1, with D possibly being TRBD1 (6 bases). Trimming took 2 bases from V and 5 from J, leaving 15 bases between them. Looked up from germline, CDR1 is MNHNS and CDR2 is SASEGT. The CDR3 totals 15 residues. For the CDR3, the DNA is TGTGCCAGCAGTGAATTAGGAGGGGGGAGGACTGAAGCTTTCTTT. As protein: CASSELGGGRTEAFF.

The genes are TRBV7-6 and TRBJ2-7; D uncertain. Germline V lookup: CDR1 SGHVS, CDR2 FNYEAQ. V was cut by 1 base and J by 7 bases, with 11 bases left in between. The CDR3 runs 13 residues. The CDR3 reads CASSLGIRDEQYF. CDR3 coding DNA: TGTGCCAGCAGCTTAGGGATTAGGGATGAGCAGTACTTC.

The genes are TRBV4-3 and TRBJ2-7; possible D gene TRBD2, 7 bases. V was cut by 0 bases and J by 7 bases, with 13 bases left in between. The CDR3 is 14 amino acids. Per the germline V gene, CDR1 is LGHNA and CDR2 is YSLEER. The CDR3 here is CASSQDWGGREQYF. CDR3 DNA sequence: TGCGCCAGCAGCCAAGATTGGGGGGGCAGGGAGCAGTACTTC.

The chain combines TRBV7-9 with TRBJ2-7, with D perhaps matching TRBD2 (6 bases). This CDR3 is built from 14 residues. V was cut by 7 bases and J by 6 bases, with 19 bases left in between. Germline V gene sequence: CDR1 SEHNR, CDR2 FQNEAQ (reference sequence). CDR3 bases: TGTGCCAGCACCCGGGACTCCCCGGCGCTCGAGCAGTACTTC. Protein sequence: CASTRDSPALEQYF.

The chain joins TRBV7-3 to TRBJ2-1; D is possibly TRBD2 (6 bases). Trimming took off 3 bases at V and 6 bases at J, with 9 bases between the two ends. The length of the CDR3 is 13 residues. CDR1 and CDR2 (germline): SGHTA, FQGTGA. CDR3 residues: CASSLGLINEQFF. CDR3 sequence (DNA): TGTGCCAGCAGCTTGGGACTTATCAATGAGCAGTTCTTC.

The chain uses TRBV11-3 and TRBJ2-2; D ambiguous. V dropped 6 bases and J dropped 5 bases, with 7 bases sitting between them. The CDR3 is 12 residues long. From germline, CDR1 is SGHNT and CDR2 YENEEA. The CDR3 is CASSSWTGELFF. The DNA of the CDR3 is TGTGCCAGCAGTAGTTGGACCGGGGAGCTGTTTTTT.

The chain combines TRBV2 with TRBJ1-3; D uncertain. Trimming stripped 3 bases from V and 5 bases from J, with 5 bases between. Germline assignment: CDR1 SNHLY and CDR2 FYNNEI. CDR3 length equals 12 residues. CDR3 DNA: TGTGCCAGCAGTGAGACACGAAACACCATATATTTT. Encoded protein: CASSETRNTIYF.

A few counts support this clone. This sequence joins TRBV5-1 and TRBJ2-3, with 10 bases lining up with TRBD2. Germline CDR1 and CDR2: SGHRS and YFSETQ. The CDR3 sequence is 16 residues long. V was pared by 5 bases and J by 0 bases, with 6 bases of the junction left unmatched. CDR3 DNA: TGCGCCAGCAGAGGTGGACTAGCGGCTAGCACAGATACGCAGTATTTT. Translation gives CASRGGLAASTDTQYF.

This clone is a singleton in its sample. The chain combines TRBV4-1 with TRBJ2-3; 7 nucleotides align to TRBD2. Germline CDR1 reads MGHRA; CDR2 reads YSYEKL. With 0 bases clipped from V and 5 bases from J, the junction kept 8 bases outside the gene matches. This CDR3 is 16 amino acids long. The chain's CDR3 is CASSQDRGRDGDTQYF. The CDR3 coding sequence is TGCGCCAGCAGCCAAGATCGGGGGAGGGATGGAGATACGCAGTATTTT.

This chain links TRBV4-2 with TRBJ2-1; TRBD2 matches at 10 bases. Germline lookup yields CDR1 LGHNA and CDR2 YNFKEQ. After removal of 2 bases from V and 13 bases from J, the junction contained 14 bases not matched to a gene. The CDR3 is 16 residues long. CDR3 loop: CASSQRDEREGRTQFF. DNA of the CDR3: TGTGCCAGCAGCCAAAGAGATGAGCGGGAGGGCCGTACACAGTTCTTC.

The genes are TRBV6-5 and TRBJ1-5; possibly TRBD1 for D (6 bases). Germline lookup yields CDR1 MNHEY and CDR2 SVGAGI. Trimming left V 6 bases short and J 1 base short, with 13 bases between. The CDR3 has 15 residues. Here the CDR3 DNA reads TGTGCCAGCAGAGGCGGAACAGGGAGCAATCAGCCCCAGCATTTT. Its protein product is CASRGGTGSNQPQHF.

V and J are TRBV5-1 and TRBJ2-2; D may be TRBD2 (6 bases). V was pared by 4 bases and J by 0 bases, with 13 bases between. The CDR3 extends over 16 amino acids. The germline gives CDR1 SGHRS, CDR2 YFSETQ. The CDR3 is CASSPGDRANTGELFF. The CDR3 bases are TGCGCCAGCAGCCCGGGGGACCGCGCGAACACCGGGGAGCTGTTTTTT.

This chain joins TRBV5-5 and TRBJ2-7, with 9 bases matching TRBD1. Looked up from germline, CDR1 is SGHKS and CDR2 is YYEKEE (reference sequence). This CDR3 is 13 amino acids long. The J segment lost 1 base and the V segment lost 6 bases, leaving 2 bases of the junction unmatched. CDR3 region: CASNRGPSYEQYV. The CDR3 nucleotides read TGTGCCAGCAACAGGGGGCCATCCTACGAGCAGTACGTC.

The chain uses TRBV10-3 and TRBJ1-1, with D perhaps matching TRBD1 (5 bases). The CDR3 length is 14 residues. Germline V gene sequence: CDR1 ENHRY, CDR2 SYGVKD. The ends were cut back, 4 bases at V and 1 base at J, with 10 bases in the middle. CDR3 bases: TGTGCCATCAGTGCGTGGCAGGGGAACACTGAAGCTTTCTTT. This gives the protein CAISAWQGNTEAFF.